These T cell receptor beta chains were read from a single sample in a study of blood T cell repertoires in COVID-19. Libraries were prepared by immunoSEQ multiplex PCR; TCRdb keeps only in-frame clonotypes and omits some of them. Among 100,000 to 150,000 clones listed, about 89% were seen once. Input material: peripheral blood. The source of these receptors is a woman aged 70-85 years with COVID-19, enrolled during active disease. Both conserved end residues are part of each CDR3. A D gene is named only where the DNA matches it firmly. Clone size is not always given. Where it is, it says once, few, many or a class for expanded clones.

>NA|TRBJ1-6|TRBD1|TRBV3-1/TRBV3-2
CASSQVRDRGFNSPLHF
TGTGCCAGCAGCCAAGTCCGGGACAGGGGTTTTAATTCACCCCTCCACTTT
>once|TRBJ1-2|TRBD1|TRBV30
CASGQRENYGYTF
TGTGCCTCGGGACAGCGAGAAAACTATGGCTACACCTTC
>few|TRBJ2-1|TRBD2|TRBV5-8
CASSLAGGGDEQFF
TGTGCCAGCAGCTTGGCCGGGGGAGGGGATGAGCAGTTCTTC
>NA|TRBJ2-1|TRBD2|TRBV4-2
CASSQRGERGGSNEQFF
TGTGCCAGCAGCCAGAGGGGGGAGCGGGGGGGCTCGAATGAGCAGTTCTTC
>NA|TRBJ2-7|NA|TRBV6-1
CASSEAGGTGTYEQYF
TGTGCCAGCAGTGAAGCGGGGGGGACAGGCACCTACGAGCAGTACTTC
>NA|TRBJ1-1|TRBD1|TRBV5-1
CASSWTGAGEAFF
TGCGCCAGCAGCTGGACAGGGGCGGGTGAAGCTTTCTTT
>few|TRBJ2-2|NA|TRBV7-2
CASSPRQITGELFF
TGTGCCAGCAGCCCGAGACAGATCACCGGGGAGCTGTTTTTT
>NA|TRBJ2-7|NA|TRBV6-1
CASSEMKLSGQYF
TGTGCCAGCAGTGAAATGAAACTTTCCGGGCAGTACTTC
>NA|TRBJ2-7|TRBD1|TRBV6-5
CASSYPGQGFHEQYF
TGTGCCAGCAGTTACCCTGGACAGGGATTCCACGAGCAGTACTTC
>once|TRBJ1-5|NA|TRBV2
CASSERWGQPNQPQHF
TGTGCCAGCAGTGAAAGGTGGGGCCAACCAAATCAGCCCCAGCATTTT
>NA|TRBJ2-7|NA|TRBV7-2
CATKRTDTFGEQYF
TGTGCCACCAAAAGGACTGACACCTTCGGCGAGCAGTACTTC
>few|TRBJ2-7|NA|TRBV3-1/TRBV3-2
CASSQEQGSYEQYF
TGTGCCAGCAGCCAAGAACAGGGATCCTACGAGCAGTACTTC
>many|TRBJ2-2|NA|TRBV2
CASSEGPGYTGELFF
TGTGCCAGCAGTGAAGGGCCAGGCTACACCGGGGAGCTGTTTTTT
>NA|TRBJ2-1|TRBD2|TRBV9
CASRRGLADNEQFF
TGTGCCAGCAGGAGGGGACTAGCGGACAATGAGCAGTTCTTC
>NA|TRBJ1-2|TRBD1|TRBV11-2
CASSLGTGNYGYTF
TGTGCCAGCAGCTTAGGGACAGGGAACTATGGCTACACCTTC
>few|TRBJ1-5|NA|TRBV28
CASRRGSEPQHF
TGTGCCAGCCGGAGGGGATCGGAGCCCCAGCATTTT
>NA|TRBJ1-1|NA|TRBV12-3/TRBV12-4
CASLENTEAFF
TGTGCCAGCCTAGAGAACACTGAAGCTTTCTTT
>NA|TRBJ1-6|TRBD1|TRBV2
CASSGTPGDRGRSPLHF
TGTGCCAGCAGCGGAACACCGGGAGACAGGGGGCGTTCACCCCTCCACTTT
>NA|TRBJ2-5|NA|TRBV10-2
CASTLQRSQETQYF
TGCGCCAGCACCCTTCAGAGGAGCCAAGAGACCCAGTACTTC
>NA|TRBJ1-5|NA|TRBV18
CASSRAGRHREPQHF
TGTGCCAGCTCACGTGCAGGTCGACACAGGGAGCCCCAGCATTTT
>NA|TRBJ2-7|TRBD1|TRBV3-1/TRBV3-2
CASSVPGQGAYEQYF
TGTGCCAGCAGCGTACCGGGACAGGGAGCCTACGAGCAGTACTTC
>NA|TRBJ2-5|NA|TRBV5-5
CASSFQGGEETQYF
TGTGCCAGCAGCTTTCAGGGGGGAGAAGAGACCCAGTACTTC
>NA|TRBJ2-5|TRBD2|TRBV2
CASSERLAGAETQYF
TGTGCCAGCAGTGAAAGGCTAGCGGGGGCGGAGACCCAGTACTTC
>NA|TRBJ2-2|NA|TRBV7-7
CASSLSGTGELFF
TGTGCTAGCAGCCTCAGCGGCACCGGGGAGCTGTTTTTT
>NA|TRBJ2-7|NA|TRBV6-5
CASSYGGHNYEQYF
TGTGCCAGCAGTTACGGCGGACATAACTACGAGCAGTACTTC
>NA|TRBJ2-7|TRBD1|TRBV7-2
CASSLRAGGAGSYEQYF
TGTGCCAGCAGCTTAAGGGCAGGGGGCGCCGGGTCCTACGAGCAGTACTTC
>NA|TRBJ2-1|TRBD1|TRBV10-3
CAAYGQGGGEQFF
TGTGCCGCGTACGGACAGGGGGGAGGTGAGCAGTTCTTC
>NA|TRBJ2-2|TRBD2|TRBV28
CASISGGPTGELFF
TGTGCCAGCATTAGCGGGGGCCCCACCGGGGAGCTGTTTTTT
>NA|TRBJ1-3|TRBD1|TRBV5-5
CASSLQGGDTIYF
TGTGCCAGCAGCTTACAGGGGGGCGACACCATATATTTT
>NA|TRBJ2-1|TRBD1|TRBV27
CASSLRQGVEEQFF
TGTGCCAGCAGTTTAAGACAGGGGGTGGAGGAGCAGTTCTTC
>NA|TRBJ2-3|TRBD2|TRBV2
CASSGSVAGAVDTQYF
TGTGCCAGCAGTGGCTCAGTAGCGGGGGCAGTAGATACGCAGTATTTT
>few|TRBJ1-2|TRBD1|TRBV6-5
CASSYRGLGGYTF
TGTGCCAGCAGTTACAGGGGGCTAGGGGGCTACACCTTC
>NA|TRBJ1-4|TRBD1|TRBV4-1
CASSQVTGAIRVANEKLFF
TGCGCCAGCAGCCAAGTGACAGGGGCCATTCGCGTAGCTAATGAAAAACTGTTTTTT
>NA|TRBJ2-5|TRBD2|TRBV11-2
CASSLDPPSGGQETQYF
TGTGCCAGCAGCTTAGACCCCCCGAGCGGGGGGCAAGAGACCCAGTACTTC
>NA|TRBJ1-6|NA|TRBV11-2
CASSSSGSYNSPLHF
TGTGCCAGCAGCTCATCAGGTTCCTATAATTCACCCCTCCACTTT